Following are 3 T cell receptor beta chains from one sample sequenced in a study of T cells after yellow fever vaccination. TCRdb ran MiXCR on the 5' RACE reads and lists one entry per CDR3 protein. This table holds about 85,000 distinct CDR3 sequences, 10% to 15% found once. The sequencing used CD8+ T cells not binding an NS4B(214-222) dextramer, sorted from PBMCs, collected approximately 22 days after the first yellow fever vaccination. These receptors were taken from a man aged 18 to 35 who received the YFV17D yellow fever vaccine.

J is TRBJ2-7 and V is TRBV4-1; 7 bases are a match to TRBD2. This CDR3 spans 16 amino acids. The junction had 11 bases not matched to a gene; V was cut back by 4 bases and J by 2 bases. Germline CDR1 MGHRA, CDR2 YSYEKL. The CDR3 here is CASSPGGSGPTYEQYV. DNA for the CDR3: TGCGCCAGCAGCCCGGGGGGTAGCGGGCCTACCTACGAGCAGTACGTC.

This clonotype was recorded a few times. This chain links TRBV6-5 with TRBJ2-4; D is perhaps TRBD1 (6 bases). The CDR3 loop spans 15 amino acids. V was shortened by 5 bases and J by 0 bases, with 11 bases between the two germline ends. The germline V gene has CDR1 MNHEY and CDR2 SVGAGI. The CDR3 is CASSLQGPAKNIQYF. In DNA, the CDR3 is TGTGCCAGCAGTCTACAGGGTCCAGCCAAAAACATTCAGTACTTC.

This chain connects TRBV6-5 to TRBJ2-1; 9 positions match TRBD2. The CDR3 covers 15 residues. The V segment lost 1 base and the J segment 6 bases; nucleotides outside the gene matches: 4. In germline, CDR1 is MNHEY, CDR2 SVGAGI. CDR3 sequence: CASSYWSSGANEQFF. CDR3 DNA: TGTGCCAGCAGTTACTGGTCTAGCGGGGCCAATGAGCAGTTCTTC.